Each of the 8 T cell receptor beta chains below was sequenced from the same sample in a study of immune cell composition in non-small cell lung cancer (dated by TCRdb to about 2017). The library was prepared using the immunoSEQ multiplex PCR assay. TCRdb provides this immuneACCESS table in a form limited to in-frame rearrangements. Some clones are lacking; in checked studies, under half of them reflect an unresolved V gene, and why the rest are absent is not known. The sample contains around 3,000 clones, approximately 72% of them found a single time. The leading ten clones occupy 15% to 20% of the sample. Input material: lung tumor tissue. The receptors shown here come from a human donor with non-small cell lung cancer.

This clone is a singleton in its sample. The chain has TRBV19 and TRBJ2-1; 9 positions agree with TRBD2. The germline V gene encodes CDR1 LNHDA and CDR2 SQIVND (reference sequence). This CDR3 spans 15 amino acids. V shed 7 bases, J shed 8 bases, and the junction held 12 bases outside the gene matches. The CDR3 loop reads CASIMAGGRGYEQFF. CDR3 DNA sequence: TGTGCCAGTATTATGGCGGGAGGGCGGGGATATGAGCAGTTCTTC.

This clone appeared a few times. V usage is TRBV5-1 and J usage is TRBJ2-7; the D gene is possibly TRBD2 (6 bases). Trimming removed 3 bases from V and 5 bases from J, with 12 bases in between. The CDR3 consists of 13 residues. Per the germline V gene, CDR1 is SGHRS and CDR2 is YFSETQ. In nucleotides, the CDR3 is TGCGCCAGCAGCTCTCTAGCGATCCACGAGCAGTACTTC. Amino acids: CASSSLAIHEQYF.

This chain connects TRBV27 to TRBJ2-2; the match to TRBD1 covers 10 bases. Germline CDR1 is MNHEY and CDR2 is SMNVEV (reference sequence). The CDR3 is 15 amino acids. The V segment lost 2 bases and the J segment 7 bases; nucleotides outside the gene matches: 4. This CDR3 reads CASSLPRTGGGELFF. CDR3 coding DNA: TGTGCCAGCAGTTTACCTAGGACAGGGGGCGGGGAGCTGTTTTTT.

The rearrangement joins TRBV2 to TRBJ2-2, with TRBD2 matching over 9 bases. This CDR3 is 17 amino acids long. The J segment lost 5 bases and the V segment lost 4 bases, leaving 11 bases of the junction unmatched. The V gene's germline CDR1 is SNHLY and CDR2 FYNNEI. CDR3 DNA sequence: TGTGCCAGCAGTGTTCAGGCGGGAGGGCCTAGGACCGGGGAGCTGTTTTTT. This translates into CASSVQAGGPRTGELFF.

The chain is built from TRBV5-1 and TRBJ2-1, with a tentative D call TRBD1 (5 bases). The CDR3 runs to 13 residues. Trimming removed 1 base at V and 5 bases at J, with 7 bases between. CDR1 SGHRS and CDR2 YFSETQ come from the germline V gene. CDR3 bases: TGCGCCAGCAGCTTGCAGGGTAACAATGAGCAGTTCTTC. Protein: CASSLQGNNEQFF.

The chain employs TRBV12-5 and TRBJ2-5, with D tentatively TRBD1 (5 bases). Germline V lookup: CDR1 LGHNT, CDR2 FRNRAP. The CDR3 runs 16 residues. Trimming cost V 0 bases and J 7 bases, with 18 bases left between them. The DNA of the CDR3 is TGTGCTAGTGGTTTGGTACTTGGGGCCCCTTATCCGACCCAGTACTTC. Protein sequence: CASGLVLGAPYPTQYF.

The genes are TRBV18 and TRBJ1-4; 7 bases agree with TRBD1. The germline V gene encodes CDR1 KGHSH and CDR2 LQKENI. Trimming at V came to 1 base and at J to 5 bases, leaving 7 bases not matched to a gene. CDR3 length: 16 residues. DNA for the CDR3: TGTGCCAGCTCACCACAGTCGGGACAGTGGAATGAAAAACTGTTTTTT. It codes for CASSPQSGQWNEKLFF.

The genes are TRBV5-1 and TRBJ1-1, with D maybe TRBD1 (5 bases). V was clipped by 4 bases and J by 1 base, with 8 bases between them. The germline V gene encodes CDR1 SGHRS and CDR2 YFSETQ. This CDR3 has 13 amino acids. In DNA form, the CDR3 reads TGCGCCAGCAGCGTGGACACGAACACTGAAGCTTTCTTT. Its translation: CASSVDTNTEAFF.